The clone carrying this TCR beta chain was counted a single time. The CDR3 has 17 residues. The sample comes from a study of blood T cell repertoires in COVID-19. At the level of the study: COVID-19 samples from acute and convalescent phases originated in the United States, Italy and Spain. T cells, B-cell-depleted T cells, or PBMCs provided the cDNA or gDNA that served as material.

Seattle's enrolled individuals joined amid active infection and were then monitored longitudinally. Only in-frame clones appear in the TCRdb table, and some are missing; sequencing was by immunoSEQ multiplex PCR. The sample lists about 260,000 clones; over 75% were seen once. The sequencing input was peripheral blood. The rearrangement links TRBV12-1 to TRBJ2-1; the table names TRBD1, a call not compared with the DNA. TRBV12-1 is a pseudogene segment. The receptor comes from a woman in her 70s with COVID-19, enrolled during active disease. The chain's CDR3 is CASSFGGLGVLYNEQFF. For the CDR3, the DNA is TGTGCCAGCAGCTTTGGGGGCTTGGGCGTTCTCTACAATGAGCAGTTCTTC.